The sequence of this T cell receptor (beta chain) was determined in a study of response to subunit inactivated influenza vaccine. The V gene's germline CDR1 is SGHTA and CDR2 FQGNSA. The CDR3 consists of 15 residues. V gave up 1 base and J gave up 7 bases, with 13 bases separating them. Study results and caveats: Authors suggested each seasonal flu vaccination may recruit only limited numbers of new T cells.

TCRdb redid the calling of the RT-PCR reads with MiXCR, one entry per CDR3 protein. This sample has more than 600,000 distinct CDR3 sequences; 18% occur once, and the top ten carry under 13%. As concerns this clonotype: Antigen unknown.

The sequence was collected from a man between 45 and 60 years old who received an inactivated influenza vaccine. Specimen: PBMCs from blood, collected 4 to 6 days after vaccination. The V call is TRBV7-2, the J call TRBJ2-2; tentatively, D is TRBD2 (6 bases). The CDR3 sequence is CASSLGPSAGGELFF. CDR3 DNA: TGTGCCAGCAGCTTAGGCCCTAGCGCGGGCGGGGAGCTGTTTTTT.